A single sample is the source of the 27 T cell receptor beta chains below, sequenced in a study of PD-L1 blockade in urothelial cancer. TCRdb keeps only in-frame clones here, not all; method: immunoSEQ multiplex PCR. This sample carries more than 90,000 clones, around nine tenths of them seen once, and the ten largest clones take roughly 2%. Stated time point: pretreatment peripheral blood. Specimen: PBMCs, collected around atezolizumab (anti-PD-L1) treatment. The source is a man in his fifties or sixties with urothelial cancer.

The chain employs TRBV18 and TRBJ2-7; 7 bases are shared with TRBD1. V lost 2 bases and J lost 0; bases outside the gene matches: 7. Germline assignment: CDR1 KGHSH and CDR2 LQKENI. The CDR3 covers 16 residues. CDR3 amino acids: CASSPMNRGDSYEQYF. The CDR3 nucleotides are TGTGCCAGCTCACCAATGAACAGGGGAGACTCCTACGAGCAGTACTTC.

This clone turned up a few times. The chain carries TRBV2 and TRBJ2-7; D may be TRBD2 (5 bases). The germline V gene encodes CDR1 SNHLY and CDR2 FYNNEI. There are 15 residues in the CDR3. Trimming took off 2 bases at V and 7 bases at J, with 18 bases between the two ends. CDR3 nucleotide sequence: TGTGCCAGCAGTGAACTAGCTTTTCCCACAAGGGAGCAGTACTTC. Protein sequence: CASSELAFPTREQYF.

V gene TRBV9 combines with J gene TRBJ1-1; no firm D call. Trimming stripped 0 bases from V and 5 bases from J, with 14 bases between. Germline CDR1 and CDR2: SGDLS and YYNGEE. This CDR3 is built from 15 residues. This CDR3 reads CASSVDGGSWTEAFF. As DNA, the CDR3 is TGTGCCAGCAGCGTAGACGGAGGGAGTTGGACTGAAGCTTTCTTT.

The chain joins TRBV29-1 to TRBJ2-7, with D possibly matching TRBD1 (6 bases). The V end was cut by 7 bases, the J end by 3 bases, with 16 bases between. Per germline, CDR1 SQVTM and CDR2 ANQGSEA. This CDR3 has 13 amino acids. CDR3 sequence reads: CSARDTLVYEQYF. For the CDR3, the DNA is TGCAGCGCACGGGACACCTTGGTCTACGAGCAGTACTTC.

This clone turned up a few times. V and J are TRBV19 and TRBJ2-1; TRBD2 might be the D (6 bases). Germline V gene sequence: CDR1 LNHDA, CDR2 SQIVND (reference sequence). This CDR3 region has 16 residues. The V end lost 6 bases, the J end lost 5 bases, and 20 bases lay between the germline ends. In DNA, the CDR3 is TGTGCCAGTAGAGATAGCCCGGGAGATGGGGACAATGAGCAGTTCTTC. Translated, it gives CASRDSPGDGDNEQFF.

The rearrangement links TRBV14 to TRBJ1-3, with no clear D. Trimming left V 0 bases short and J 1 base short, with 13 bases between. Germline-derived CDR1 and CDR2 are SGHDN and FVKESK. The CDR3 is made up of 17 amino acids. The CDR3 spells CASSQDPTRASGNTIYF. The CDR3 DNA is TGTGCCAGCAGCCAAGATCCGACTCGAGCGTCTGGAAACACCATATATTTT.

The chain employs TRBV5-1 and TRBJ2-7, with D perhaps matching TRBD2 (7 bases). This CDR3 has 18 amino acids. Trimming shortened V by 1 base and J by 1 base, and 21 bases separated the two germline ends. Germline lookup yields CDR1 SGHRS and CDR2 YFSETQ. The chain's CDR3 is CASSLTLGGGADSYEQYF. The CDR3 coding sequence is TGCGCCAGCAGCTTGACATTAGGAGGGGGGGCTGATTCCTACGAGCAGTACTTC.

The chain has TRBV15 and TRBJ2-2; 11 bases align to TRBD2. V was pared by 1 base and J by 1 base, with 5 bases of the junction left unmatched. The CDR3 sequence is 18 residues long. Germline V gene data show CDR1 as LNHNV and CDR2 as YYDKDF (reference sequence). In nucleotides, the CDR3 is TGTGCCACCAGCAGAGCCCACCTAGCGGGAGGGAACACCGGGGAGCTGTTTTTT. Protein sequence: CATSRAHLAGGNTGELFF.

The V call is TRBV7-8, the J call TRBJ2-7; TRBD2 aligns across 9 bases. With V trimmed by 6 bases and J by 3 bases, 12 bases remained unmatched. The CDR3 has 16 amino acids. The V gene's germline CDR1 is SGHVS and CDR2 FQNEAQ. DNA for the CDR3: TGTGCCAGCAGTCTGGTTTTGCGGGAGGGCCGCTACGAGCAGTACTTC. Protein sequence: CASSLVLREGRYEQYF.

A single count supports this clone. The V gene is TRBV28, the J gene TRBJ2-3; 12 nucleotides line up with TRBD1. Trimming removed 6 bases from V and 6 bases from J; junction bases left unmatched: 7. The germline CDR1 and CDR2 sequences are MDHEN and SYDVKM. CDR3 size: 15 residues. DNA of the CDR3: TGTGCCAGCAGCCCAGCGGGACAGGGGGCGGATACGCAGTATTTT. It translates to CASSPAGQGADTQYF.

V and J are TRBV10-1 and TRBJ2-1; no definite D call. The CDR3 runs 16 residues. In germline, CDR1 is WNHNN, CDR2 SYGVQD (reference sequence). V lost 0 bases, J lost 0 bases, and 9 bases lay in between. The CDR3 loop reads CASSESIVSSYNEQFF. The CDR3 region has the DNA TGCGCCAGCAGTGAGTCGATCGTGAGCTCCTACAATGAGCAGTTCTTC.

In its sample, this clone was seen a few times. This chain uses TRBV7-9 with TRBJ1-1; D remains unclear. V was trimmed by 6 bases and J by 1 base, leaving 15 bases between them. The CDR3 sequence is 15 residues long. Germline CDR1 SEHNR, CDR2 FQNEAQ (reference sequence). This CDR3 reads CASSPTLAGNTEAFF. CDR3 nucleotide sequence: TGTGCCAGCAGTCCAACCCTGGCGGGGAACACTGAAGCTTTCTTT.

The gene calls are TRBV6-1 and TRBJ1-1; a possible D gene is TRBD1 (6 bases). In germline, CDR1 is MNHNS, CDR2 SASEGT. The CDR3 length is 14 residues. Trimming stripped 4 bases from V and 3 bases from J, with 12 bases between. CDR3 sequence: CASSVMGADTEAFF. For the CDR3, the DNA is TGTGCCAGCAGTGTCATGGGGGCGGACACTGAAGCTTTCTTT.

The chain uses TRBV19 and TRBJ2-7; TRBD1 is a possible D gene (6 bases). The V and J ends lost 6 bases and 2 bases respectively, with 11 bases between them. This CDR3 has 13 residues. Germline CDR1 reads LNHDA; CDR2 reads SQIVND (reference sequence). The CDR3 region is CASSVQGAYEQYF. CDR3 DNA sequence: TGTGCCAGTAGCGTACAGGGTGCCTACGAGCAGTACTTC.

The chain carries TRBV5-1 and TRBJ2-2; D unclear. The CDR3 has 17 amino acids. V was clipped by 4 bases and J by 7 bases, with 23 bases between them. The germline V gene has CDR1 SGHRS and CDR2 YFSETQ. CDR3 region: CASSPGQSPDGHGELFF. Written as DNA, the CDR3 is TGCGCCAGCAGCCCTGGGCAGAGTCCCGATGGGCACGGGGAGCTGTTTTTT.

This CDR3 reads CASSRTGGYRGEQYF. The CDR3 DNA sequence: TGTGCCAGCAGTCGGACAGGGGGCTATCGGGGCGAGCAGTACTTC. The chain is built from TRBV28 and TRBJ2-7, with TRBD1 matching over 11 bases. The CDR3 runs to 15 residues. Germline loops: CDR1 MDHEN, CDR2 SYDVKM. After removal of 5 bases from V and 6 bases from J, the junction contained 9 bases not matched to a gene.

This sequence joins TRBV2 and TRBJ2-3; the D gene is possibly TRBD1 (6 bases). Germline-derived CDR1 and CDR2 are SNHLY and FYNNEI. This CDR3 spans 12 amino acids. Trimming shortened V by 7 bases and J by 5 bases, and 10 bases separated the two germline ends. CDR3: CASNRGQDTQYF. CDR3 bases: TGTGCCAGCAACCGGGGACAAGATACGCAGTATTTT.

The chain carries TRBV5-4 and TRBJ2-6, with no clear D. V was trimmed by 4 bases and J by 0 bases, leaving 8 bases between them. The CDR3 is 15 residues long. The germline V gene has CDR1 SGHNT and CDR2 YYREEE (reference sequence). DNA for the CDR3: TGTGCCAGCAGCCGTTATTCCTCTGGGGCCAACGTCCTGACTTTC. As protein: CASSRYSSGANVLTF.

The chain carries TRBV5-1 and TRBJ1-2; 9 nucleotides align to TRBD1. Germline CDR1 SGHRS, CDR2 YFSETQ. J lost 6 bases, V lost 4 bases, and 4 bases had no gene match. The CDR3 runs to 13 residues. In DNA form, the CDR3 reads TGCGCCAGCAGCGGACAGGGGACGGATGGCTACACCTTC. Translating it yields CASSGQGTDGYTF.

The CDR3 protein is CSVGQYSYEQYF. The DNA of the CDR3 is TGCAGCGTTGGACAGTACTCCTACGAGCAGTACTTC. The rearrangement uses TRBV29-1 and TRBJ2-7; possible D gene TRBD1, 5 bases. Trimming removed 4 bases from V and 0 bases from J, with 7 bases in between. The CDR3 sequence is 12 residues long. The germline gives CDR1 SQVTM, CDR2 ANQGSEA.

This rearrangement joins TRBV18 to TRBJ2-1; D possibly corresponds to TRBD2 (6 bases). There are 16 residues in the CDR3. V dropped 6 bases and J dropped 3 bases, with 18 bases sitting between them. Germline-derived CDR1 and CDR2 are KGHSH and LQKENI. This chain's CDR3 is CASSPPALADYNEQFF. The CDR3 DNA reads as TGTGCCAGCTCCCCTCCGGCACTAGCTGACTACAATGAGCAGTTCTTC.

The CDR3 region is CASLSRCLLVYEQYF. The CDR3 DNA follows: TGTGCCAGCCTCAGCAGGTGCCTACTTGTCTACGAGCAGTACTTC. The chain joins TRBV7-3 to TRBJ2-7; D gene uncertain. The germline V and J ends were trimmed by 8 bases and 3 bases, with 20 bases remaining between them. Germline CDR1 reads SGHTA; CDR2 reads FQGTGA. The CDR3 is 15 residues long.

The chain has TRBV5-6 and TRBJ2-3; 11 bases fit TRBD1. Germline trimming cut 4 bases from V and 3 bases from J; bases unmatched to any gene: 4. Germline V gives CDR1 SGHDT, CDR2 YYEEEE. The length of the CDR3 is 15 residues. CDR3 DNA: TGTGCCAGCAGCGGGACAGGGGGAAGTACAGATACGCAGTATTTT. This gives the protein CASSGTGGSTDTQYF.

The rearrangement links TRBV7-2 to TRBJ1-1, with D possibly being TRBD1 (5 bases). V was shortened by 3 bases and J by 4 bases, with 9 bases between the two germline ends. Germline V gene sequence: CDR1 SGHTA, CDR2 FQGNSA. This CDR3 is built from 13 residues. In DNA form, the CDR3 reads TGTGCCAGCAGCTTCGGGCAGGGCACTGAAGCTTTCTTT. It specifies CASSFGQGTEAFF.

The chain links TRBV9 to TRBJ2-5, with D possibly matching TRBD2 (6 bases). Germline V gene lookup returns CDR1 SGDLS and CDR2 YYNGEE. CDR3 length: 17 residues. The V end was cut by 0 bases, the J end by 1 base, with 16 bases between. Here the CDR3 DNA reads TGTGCCAGCAGCGTAGGACCCTCTGCGGGGCTCCAAGAGACCCAGTACTTC. Amino acids: CASSVGPSAGLQETQYF.

The rearrangement joins TRBV15 to TRBJ2-7, with a possible D match to TRBD1 (7 bases). The CDR3 spans 15 residues. V shed 0 bases and J shed 6 bases, with 15 bases lying between them. CDR1 is LNHNV, CDR2 YYDKDF, per germline (reference sequence). The CDR3 here is CATSRERRGAVEQYF. CDR3 sequence (DNA): TGTGCCACCAGCAGAGAGCGCAGGGGGGCTGTCGAGCAGTACTTC.

The genes are TRBV9 and TRBJ2-5; TRBD2 agrees at 8 bases. This CDR3 has 14 amino acids. J was trimmed by 4 bases and V by 4 bases; bases with no gene match: 6. In germline, CDR1 is SGDLS, CDR2 YYNGEE. CDR3 nucleotide sequence: TGTGCCAGCAGCTTAACCGGGACTAGAGAGACCCAGTACTTC. Translation: CASSLTGTRETQYF.